Listed below are T cell receptor beta chains from one sample, sequenced in a study of beta chain features in type 1 diabetes. Generated by immunoSEQ multiplex PCR, the TCRdb table keeps only in-frame clones and is missing some. The table lists approximately 84,000 clones, under 35% of them singletons. The specimen sequenced was stem cell memory CD4+ T cells from blood. All receptors come from a woman aged 18-29 years in good health. Both conserved end residues are part of each CDR3. D genes are given only for firm matches. Rows give clone size only sometimes, using once, few, many, or a class for an expanded clone.

CASRQSGGQGTQYF,TGTGCCAGCAGGCAGTCAGGGGGGCAGGGTACGCAGTATTTT,TRBJ2-3,.,14,.,TRBV27
CASSQGEGGTGELFF,TGTGCCAGCAGCCAAGGGGAGGGGGGCACCGGGGAGCTGTTTTTT,TRBJ2-2,.,15,.,TRBV4-2
CASLDRGNTEAFF,TGTGCCAGTCTTGACAGGGGCAACACTGAAGCTTTCTTT,TRBJ1-1,few,13,TRBD1,TRBV19
CASSQDPGDFYNSPLHF,TGCGCCAGCAGCCAAGATCCTGGTGACTTCTATAATTCACCCCTCCACTTT,TRBJ1-6,.,17,.,TRBV4-3
CASSVSTSGYNEQFF,TGTGCCAGCAGCGTGTCGACTAGCGGTTACAATGAGCAGTTCTTC,TRBJ2-1,few,15,TRBD2,TRBV9
CAWIRDRGSYTQYF,TGTGCCTGGATCCGGGACAGGGGGTCATATACGCAGTATTTT,TRBJ2-3,few,14,TRBD1,TRBV30
CASSMVSGVREKLFF,TGTGCCAGTAGTATGGTGTCAGGGGTTCGAGAAAAACTGTTTTTT,TRBJ1-4,.,15,.,TRBV19
CAWSVSREQFF,TGTGCCTGGAGTGTAAGCCGAGAGCAGTTCTTC,TRBJ2-1,few,11,.,TRBV30
CASRSSGDHNEQFF,TGTGCCAGCAGGTCTAGCGGGGACCACAATGAGCAGTTCTTC,TRBJ2-1,few,14,TRBD2,TRBV11-1
CASSYSGQLSGNTIYF,TGTGCCAGCAGTTACTCGGGACAGCTATCTGGAAACACCATATATTTT,TRBJ1-3,.,16,TRBD1,TRBV6-5
CSVPAASGTDTQYF,TGCAGCGTCCCCGCGGCTAGCGGCACAGATACGCAGTATTTT,TRBJ2-3,few,14,.,TRBV29-1
CASTGIPSSGANVLTF,TGTGCCAGCACAGGTATTCCGAGCTCTGGGGCCAACGTCCTGACTTTC,TRBJ2-6,few,16,.,TRBV5-4
CASSSRGLAGQETQYF,TGTGCCAGCAGCTCCCGTGGCCTAGCGGGTCAAGAGACCCAGTACTTC,TRBJ2-5,.,16,TRBD2,TRBV7-9
CASTPGQGGETQYF,TGTGCCAGCACTCCGGGACAGGGGGGAGAGACCCAGTACTTC,TRBJ2-5,.,14,TRBD1,TRBV7-2
CASTRAPGAGEQFF,TGTGCTAGCACCAGGGCCCCAGGGGCAGGGGAGCAGTTCTTC,TRBJ2-1,few,14,.,TRBV12-5
CASSSGQIHSYGYTF,TGTGCCAGCAGCTCTGGACAGATCCATTCCTATGGCTACACCTTC,TRBJ1-2,.,15,.,TRBV7-8
CASSLAGGGNEQFF,TGTGCCAGCAGCCTAGCGGGGGGAGGCAATGAGCAGTTCTTC,TRBJ2-1,few,14,TRBD2,TRBV4-2
CASRPGGAPSYEQYF,TGTGCCAGCAGACCCGGGGGGGCGCCATCCTACGAGCAGTACTTC,TRBJ2-7,.,15,TRBD2,TRBV11-2
CASSPGGGRMGGGEAFF,TGTGCCAGCAGCCCCGGGGGGGGGCGGATGGGCGGAGGGGAAGCTTTCTTT,TRBJ1-1,.,17,.,TRBV7-3
CASSTRTGANYGYTF,TGTGCCAGCAGCACCCGGACAGGGGCGAACTATGGCTACACCTTC,TRBJ1-2,few,15,TRBD1,TRBV11-2
CASSEPGAYNEQFF,TGTGCCAGCAGTGAACCCGGGGCCTACAATGAGCAGTTCTTC,TRBJ2-1,few,14,.,TRBV25-1
CATKSGGAYNEQFF,TGTGCCACCAAGTCCGGCGGGGCCTACAATGAGCAGTTCTTC,TRBJ2-1,.,14,.,TRBV19
CASSLAPSGRGGETQYF,TGCGCCAGCAGCTTGGCGCCCAGCGGGCGCGGGGGAGAGACCCAGTACTTC,TRBJ2-5,few,17,TRBD2,TRBV5-1
CAWSVMEGLNTEAFF,TGTGCCTGGAGTGTAATGGAGGGGTTGAACACTGAAGCTTTCTTT,TRBJ1-1,few,15,.,TRBV30
CASSQEGRTLNQPQHF,TGCGCCAGCAGCCAAGAAGGACGGACTTTAAATCAGCCCCAGCATTTT,TRBJ1-5,few,16,.,TRBV4-1
CSVGGTGTFGYTF,TGCAGCGTTGGGGGGACAGGGACCTTCGGCTACACCTTC,TRBJ1-2,.,13,TRBD1,TRBV29-1
CASNPPGNAGELFF,TGTGCCAGCAACCCTCCGGGGAACGCCGGGGAGCTGTTTTTT,TRBJ2-2,.,14,.,TRBV7-2
CASSLDRGGTDTQYF,TGCGCCAGCAGCTTGGACAGGGGAGGAACAGATACGCAGTATTTT,TRBJ2-3,many,15,.,TRBV5-1
CASNRGTEAFF,TGTGCCAGCAACAGGGGGACTGAAGCTTTCTTT,TRBJ1-1,.,11,TRBD1,TRBV7-9
CASSEGLAVNNEQFF,TGTGCCAGCAGCGAGGGACTAGCGGTAAACAATGAGCAGTTCTTC,TRBJ2-1,once,15,TRBD2,TRBV14
CASSLAGGQGNEQFF,TGTGCTAGCAGCTTAGCGGGAGGACAGGGCAATGAGCAGTTCTTC,TRBJ2-1,once,15,TRBD2,TRBV7-7
CASSYSDRHNGYTF,TGTGCCAGCAGTTACTCGGACAGGCACAATGGCTACACCTTC,TRBJ1-2,.,14,TRBD1,TRBV6-5
CASKPPSGGSDTQYF,TGTGCCAGCAAACCCCCTAGCGGGGGGTCGGATACGCAGTATTTT,TRBJ2-3,.,15,TRBD2,TRBV6-6
CASSSVEGDTQYF,TGTGCCAGCAGCTCCGTGGAGGGAGATACGCAGTATTTT,TRBJ2-3,few,13,.,TRBV7-2
CASSLVEGRETQYF,TGTGCCAGCAGCTTGGTTGAGGGCCGGGAGACCCAGTACTTC,TRBJ2-5,.,14,.,TRBV5-6
CASSRESSYNEQFF,TGTGCCAGCAGTCGGGAGAGCTCCTACAATGAGCAGTTCTTC,TRBJ2-1,.,14,.,TRBV28
CASSVTYNTEAFF,TGTGCCAGCAGCGTAACATACAACACTGAAGCTTTCTTT,TRBJ1-1,few,13,.,TRBV9
CASSREGRGYTEAFF,TGTGCCAGTAGTAGGGAGGGAAGGGGATACACTGAAGCTTTCTTT,TRBJ1-1,.,15,.,TRBV19
CASSPSSGRSETQYF,TGTGCCAGCAGTCCCTCTAGCGGGAGGAGCGAGACCCAGTACTTC,TRBJ2-5,few,15,TRBD2,TRBV27
CASSFRDRSYEQYF,TGTGCCAGCAGCTTCAGGGACAGATCCTACGAGCAGTACTTC,TRBJ2-7,.,14,TRBD1,TRBV5-6
CASDEWGRNYGYTF,TGTGCCAGCGACGAATGGGGCAGGAACTATGGCTACACCTTC,TRBJ1-2,few,14,.,TRBV28
CASSPSGGAAFDWETQYF,TGCGCCAGCAGCCCCAGCGGGGGCGCAGCCTTCGATTGGGAGACCCAGTACTTC,TRBJ2-5,.,18,TRBD2,TRBV7-2
CASSPPSGGARDTQYF,TGTGCCAGCAGCCCGCCTAGCGGGGGGGCCCGGGATACGCAGTATTTT,TRBJ2-3,.,16,TRBD2,TRBV4-2
CAWNRGERTGELFF,TGTGCCTGGAACAGGGGAGAAAGGACCGGGGAGCTGTTTTTT,TRBJ2-2,.,14,TRBD1,TRBV30
CASTLLTDKTGELFF,TGTGCCAGCACTTTATTGACAGATAAGACCGGGGAGCTGTTTTTT,TRBJ2-2,.,15,.,TRBV7-8
CASSSREASIQYF,TGTGCCAGCAGTTCCAGGGAAGCGAGCATTCAGTACTTC,TRBJ2-4,few,13,.,TRBV7-9
CSARQGAGTEAFF,TGCAGCGCTAGACAGGGGGCGGGCACTGAAGCTTTCTTT,TRBJ1-1,few,13,TRBD1,TRBV29-1
CASSLGGTYGYTF,TGTGCCAGCAGCTTAGGCGGTACCTATGGCTACACCTTC,TRBJ1-2,once,13,.,TRBV7-3
CASSQVVAGAFLYEQYF,TGCGCCAGCAGCCAAGTCGTAGCGGGGGCCTTCCTTTACGAGCAGTACTTC,TRBJ2-7,few,17,TRBD2,TRBV4-3
CASSASGLSTADEQFF,TGTGCCAGCAGCGCGTCAGGGTTGTCGACGGCCGATGAGCAGTTCTTC,TRBJ2-1,.,16,.,TRBV9
CASSLGVAVYNEQFF,TGCGCCAGCAGCTTGGGGGTAGCGGTATACAATGAGCAGTTCTTC,TRBJ2-1,.,15,.,TRBV5-1
CASSEVQEETQYF,TGTGCCAGCAGTGAAGTACAGGAAGAGACCCAGTACTTC,TRBJ2-5,.,13,.,TRBV2
CASSPGTSGVEQYF,TGCGCCAGCAGCCCGGGGACTAGCGGGGTCGAGCAGTACTTC,TRBJ2-7,.,14,TRBD2,TRBV5-1
CASSAQTGVKTQYF,TGCGCCAGCAGCGCACAGACAGGGGTAAAGACCCAGTACTTC,TRBJ2-5,few,14,TRBD1,TRBV4-1
CASSPGGGSGYTF,TGTGCCAGCAGCCCGGGAGGGGGCTCTGGCTACACCTTC,TRBJ1-2,.,13,TRBD1,TRBV5-5